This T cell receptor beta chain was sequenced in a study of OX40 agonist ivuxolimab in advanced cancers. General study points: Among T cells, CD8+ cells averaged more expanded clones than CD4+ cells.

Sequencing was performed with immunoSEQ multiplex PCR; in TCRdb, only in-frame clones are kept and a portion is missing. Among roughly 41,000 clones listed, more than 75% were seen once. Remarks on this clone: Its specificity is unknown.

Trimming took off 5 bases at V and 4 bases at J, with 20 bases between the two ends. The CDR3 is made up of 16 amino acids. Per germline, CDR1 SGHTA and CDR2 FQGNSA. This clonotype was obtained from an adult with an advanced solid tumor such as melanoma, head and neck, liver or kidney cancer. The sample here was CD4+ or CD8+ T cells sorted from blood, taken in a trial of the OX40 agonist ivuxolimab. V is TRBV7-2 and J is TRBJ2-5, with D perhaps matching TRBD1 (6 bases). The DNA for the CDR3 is TGTGCCAGCAGCGCTCTAGGGGGAGATTTGGGAGAGACCCAGTACTTC. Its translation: CASSALGGDLGETQYF.